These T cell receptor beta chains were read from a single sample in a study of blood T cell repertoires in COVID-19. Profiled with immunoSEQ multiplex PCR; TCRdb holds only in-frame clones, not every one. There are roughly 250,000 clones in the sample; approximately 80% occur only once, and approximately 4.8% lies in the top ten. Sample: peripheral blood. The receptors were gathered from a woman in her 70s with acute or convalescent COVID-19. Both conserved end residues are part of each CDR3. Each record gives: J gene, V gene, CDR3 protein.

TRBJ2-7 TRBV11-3 CASSLLRDRGYYEQYF
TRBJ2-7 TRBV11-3 CASSLDPLGQGREQYF
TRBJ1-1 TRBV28 CASTLIGGMNTEAFF
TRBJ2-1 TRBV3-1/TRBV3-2 CASSQDPGQSSSYNEQFF
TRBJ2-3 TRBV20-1 CSASPPSGGGTDTQYF
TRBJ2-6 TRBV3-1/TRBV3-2 CASSQDRGVSSGANVLTF
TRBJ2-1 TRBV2 CASIGLAANNEQFF
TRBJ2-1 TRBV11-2 CASSLSRTAVNEQFF
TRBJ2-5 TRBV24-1 CATSEDRGGETQYF
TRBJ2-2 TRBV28 CASSFSAGGGELFF
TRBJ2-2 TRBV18 CASSPGQSLGRELFF
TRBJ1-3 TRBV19 CASTPGRQDSYRIYF
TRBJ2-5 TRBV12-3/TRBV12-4 CASSLSLETQYF
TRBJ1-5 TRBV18 CASSPTTGMVEPQHF
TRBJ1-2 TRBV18 CASSPTAGDYTF
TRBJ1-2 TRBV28 CASLDSSYGYTF
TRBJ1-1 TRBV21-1 CASSYPYLQKNEAFF
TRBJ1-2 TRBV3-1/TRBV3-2 CASSQGRGAYGYTF
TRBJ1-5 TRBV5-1 CASSSTVGANQPQHF
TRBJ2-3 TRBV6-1 CASSEGWRARTQYF
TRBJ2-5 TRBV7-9 CASSLVSGQETQYF
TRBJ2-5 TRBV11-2 CASSLQGAQFETQYF
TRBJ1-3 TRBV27 CASSFGNTIYF
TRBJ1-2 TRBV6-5 CASSYGGTAYGYTF
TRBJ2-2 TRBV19 CASTKGQGSIGELFF
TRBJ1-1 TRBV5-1 CASQMWGGRAEAFF
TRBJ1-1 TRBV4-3 CASSQEGTGGEAFF